The clone carrying this T cell receptor beta chain was counted a few times. These data belong to a study of blood T cells in healthy people across ages. A J-beta primer mix and a sample-barcoded 5' primer were used in a second PCR of about 7 to 12 cycles. TCRdb redid the calling of the 5' RACE reads with MiXCR, one entry per CDR3 protein. The sample holds 1.5 million to 2 million distinct CDR3 sequences, around 50% seen once. The V gene end was trimmed by 3 bases and the J gene end by 0 bases; junction bases not matched to a gene: 10. CDR3 length equals 18 residues. In germline, CDR1 is SGHVS, CDR2 FNYEAQ.

V and J are TRBV7-6 and TRBJ2-1; 8 bases fit TRBD1. Sequences were obtained from blood. The clonotype comes from a woman between 40 and 50 years old in good health. CDR3 nucleotides: TGTGCCAGCAGCTTTTCGCAGGGGGCCCGGAGCTCCTACAATGAGCAGTTCTTC. As protein: CASSFSQGARSSYNEQFF.